The entry that follows covers one T cell receptor (beta chain) sequence. Use of 60 Vbeta and 13 Jbeta primers characterized the PCR. Generated by immunoSEQ multiplex PCR, the TCRdb table keeps only in-frame clones and is missing some. The sample lists about 150,000 clones; approximately 87% were seen once. The entry originates in a study of cytomegalovirus exposure and HLA in healthy donors. Deletions cut 5 bases from V and 2 bases from J, with 13 bases between. The CDR3 runs to 14 residues. The chain has TRBV6-7 and TRBJ2-7; the D gene is possibly TRBD1 (6 bases). TRBV6-7 is identified as an open reading frame with a role that is uncertain. The sequence derives from a woman under 40 in good health and CMV-seronegative. The specimen sequenced was PBMCs. CDR3: CASSTHRDPYEQYF. The CDR3 coding sequence is TGTGCCAGCAGTACACACAGGGATCCCTACGAGCAGTACTTC.